Below, one T cell receptor beta chain is given with its context. It has no known antigen specificity. No per-base quality is available; no much larger clone lies one base away. The entry originates in a study of OX40 agonist ivuxolimab in advanced cancers. Looking at the study overall: The costimulatory receptor OX40 (CD134) was targeted by ivuxolimab, a fully human IgG2 agonistic monoclonal antibody. Patients were allowed to have had prior anti-PD-1, anti-PD-L1 or anti-CTLA-4 therapy, and roughly two fifths of the dose-escalation patients had been treated with checkpoint inhibitors. Among the roughly 50 dose-escalation patients, about 19 had hepatocellular carcinoma, about 15 melanoma, 9 renal cell carcinoma and 9 head and neck cancer. The paper reports the monotherapy dose-escalation portion (N of about 56 patients) of the phase I ivuxolimab trial. The point of sequencing TCRbeta in the periphery was to test whether ivuxolimab changed TCR sequence diversity and drove clonal T-cell expansion. Intravenous ivuxolimab was administered to patients every 2 weeks at six dose levels: 0.01, 0.1, 0.3, 1.5, 3 and 10 mg/kg. A male proportion of approximately 83% and a mean age of 60 years, ranging from roughly 23 to 85, were recorded for the dose-escalation cohort. Partial responses occurred in three dose-escalation patients, of whom one had hepatocellular carcinoma and two had cutaneous melanoma. Results and caveats for the whole study, not just this receptor: Low levels of normalized T-cell clonal expansion were also seen in some patients who did not respond. Which antigens the clonally expanded peripheral T cells were specific for was not determined. After ivuxolimab, CD8+ T cells had more expanded clones than CD4+ T cells on average. At doses from 0.1 to 3.0 mg/kg, clonal expansion was seen in both CD4+ and CD8+ blood T cells between baseline and week 6. In partial responders in the 0.1-3.0 mg/kg groups, normalized peripheral clonal expansion was found to be among the lowest, especially among CD8+ T cells.

The trial excluded patients who had a history of autoimmune disease or who were on systemic immunosuppression. Peripheral blood for TCR sequencing was drawn from every dose cohort at baseline, at cycle 4 day 1 and at cycle 7 day 1. Samples were obtained from an open-label, multicenter, first-in-human phase I dose-escalation trial of ivuxolimab. The trial enrolled adults with locally advanced or metastatic head and neck squamous cell, hepatocellular, melanoma or renal cell carcinoma. Before TCR sequencing, CD4+ T cells and CD8+ T cells from peripheral blood were sorted into separate populations. Genomic DNA was isolated from the sorted cells so that the TCRbeta CDR3 region could be sequenced. TCRbeta CDR3 regions were sequenced using the immunoSEQ Assay. Here the immuneACCESS table is served through TCRdb, limited to in-frame sequences with V and J called. Missing clones are a known gap in these copies; in checked studies unresolved V genes cover under half, and the rest lacks a known reason. The sample table holds some 33,000 clones, of which roughly 79% were seen once. The biggest ten clones account for about a fifth of the sample.

From its cysteine to its phenylalanine, the CDR3 spans 16 amino acids. Only CDR3 DNA remains: 48 bases, in frame from the first base. V loses 2 bases, J loses 0 bases, and the germline ends lie 11 bases apart. According to the germline V gene, CDR1 reads KGHSH and CDR2 reads LQKENI. Sequencing used CD4+ or CD8+ T cells sorted from blood, obtained in a trial of the OX40 agonist ivuxolimab. This receptor was taken from an adult with an advanced solid tumor such as melanoma, head and neck, liver or kidney cancer. The chain employs TRBV18 and TRBJ1-3, with the identity of the D gene unclear. CDR3 loop: CASSPFLQDSGNTIYF. The DNA reads as follows: TGTGCCAGCTCACCATTTCTGCAGGACTCTGGAAACACCATATATTTT.